This T cell receptor (beta chain) was recovered during a study of OX40 agonist ivuxolimab in advanced cancers. Trimming at V came to 3 bases and at J to 7 bases, leaving 14 bases not matched to a gene. The CDR3 runs 17 residues. Germline CDR1 is LNHNV and CDR2 is YYDKDF (reference sequence). Patients with autoimmune history or systemic immunosuppression were excluded. With respect to this clone: Its antigen is undetermined.

The repertoire was sequenced with immunoSEQ multiplex PCR; TCRdb's copy has only in-frame clones and lacks some. The top ten clones hold approximately 40% of a sample with 20,000 to 30,000 clones, about 86% of them seen once. Whole-study findings and limits: On average, CD8+ T cells had more expanded clones than CD4+.

This sequence was found in an adult with an advanced solid tumor such as melanoma, head and neck, liver or kidney cancer. The genes are TRBV15 and TRBJ2-5, with TRBD1 matching over 10 bases. The starting material was CD4+ or CD8+ T cells sorted from blood, obtained in a trial of the OX40 agonist ivuxolimab. The CDR3 bases are TGTGCCACCAGCAGGGGATCTATGACAGGGGGCGCAGGGACCCAGTACTTC. Protein product: CATSRGSMTGGAGTQYF.